This is a list of T cell receptor beta chains from one sample in a study of regulatory T cells in long-lasting Graves disease. TCRdb re-called the multiplex PCR reads with MiXCR, one entry per CDR3 protein. The repertoire holds some 450,000 distinct CDR3 sequences, with 16% as singletons. The data were also submitted as part of a second study, on T cells in Graves' hyperthyroidism and ophthalmopathy.

The input for sequencing was peripheral blood mononuclear cells (PBMCs), taken at new diagnosis, from a patient treated with antithyroid drugs. These receptors came from a young woman with Graves disease. Both conserved end residues are part of each CDR3. The D gene is left open where the match is weak. A clone size is listed for some rows: how often the clone was seen (once, few, many), or a class if it is expanded.

V gene: TRBV20-1; clone size: many; D gene: NA; J gene: TRBJ1-2; CDR3 DNA: TGCAGTGCTAGATTTACAGGGACCAACTATGGCTACACCTTC; CDR3 protein: CSARFTGTNYGYTF
V gene: TRBV10-3; clone size: many; D gene: TRBD2; J gene: TRBJ2-1; CDR3 DNA: TGTGCCATCAGCTTTTATCTTCTTGGACTAGCGGGAGGTGCGGCCGAGGACAATGAGCAGTTCTTC; CDR3 protein: CAISFYLLGLAGGAAEDNEQFF
V gene: TRBV18; clone size: many; D gene: TRBD2; J gene: TRBJ2-1; CDR3 DNA: TGTGCCGTCCGGCGGGGGGGCGGTTCCAATGAGCAGTTCTTC; CDR3 protein: CAVRRGGGSNEQFF
V gene: TRBV29-1; clone size: many; D gene: NA; J gene: TRBJ2-1; CDR3 DNA: TGCAGCGTTGACCCCCGCGGGGCCTACAATGAGCAGTTCTTC; CDR3 protein: CSVDPRGAYNEQFF
V gene: TRBV12-3/TRBV12-4; clone size: NA; D gene: TRBD2; J gene: TRBJ2-3; CDR3 DNA: TGTGCCAGCAGCCGACTAGCGGGAGGGGGATATACGCAGTATTTT; CDR3 protein: CASSRLAGGGYTQYF
V gene: TRBV14; clone size: few; D gene: NA; J gene: TRBJ2-7; CDR3 DNA: TGTGCCAGCAGCCACTGGAGCCTCGGTTACGAGCAGTACTTC; CDR3 protein: CASSHWSLGYEQYF
V gene: TRBV18; clone size: many; D gene: TRBD2; J gene: TRBJ2-5; CDR3 DNA: TGTGCCAGCTCACCACGCCTAGCGGGGAGCGAGACCCAGTACTTC; CDR3 protein: CASSPRLAGSETQYF
V gene: TRBV11-2; clone size: many; D gene: NA; J gene: TRBJ2-7; CDR3 DNA: TGTGCCAGCGGTTTCGAGGCCGAGCAGTACTTC; CDR3 protein: CASGFEAEQYF
V gene: TRBV4-1; clone size: many; D gene: NA; J gene: TRBJ2-3; CDR3 DNA: TGCGCCAGCAGCCAAGATGTACCCAGGACCGGGGATACGCAGTATTTT; CDR3 protein: CASSQDVPRTGDTQYF
V gene: TRBV5-1; clone size: many; D gene: NA; J gene: TRBJ2-1; CDR3 DNA: TGTGCCAGCAGCTTGTTGTCCTCTTACAATGAGCAGTTCTTC; CDR3 protein: CASSLLSSYNEQFF
V gene: TRBV7-8; clone size: few; D gene: NA; J gene: TRBJ1-5; CDR3 DNA: TGTGCCAGCAGCTCGCACAGGAGACATAGCAATCAGCCCCAGCATTTT; CDR3 protein: CASSSHRRHSNQPQHF
V gene: TRBV12-3/TRBV12-4; clone size: many; D gene: TRBD2; J gene: TRBJ2-3; CDR3 DNA: TGTGCCAGCAGATCCGGGACTAGCGACACAGATACGCAGTATTTT; CDR3 protein: CASRSGTSDTDTQYF
V gene: TRBV7-9; clone size: many; D gene: TRBD2; J gene: TRBJ2-6; CDR3 DNA: TGTGCCAGCAGGTCGGGACTAGCGGGAGTGCCTGGGGCCAACGTCCTGACTTTC; CDR3 protein: CASRSGLAGVPGANVLTF
V gene: TRBV6-2/TRBV6-3; clone size: many; D gene: TRBD1; J gene: TRBJ1-2; CDR3 DNA: TGTGCCAGCAGTTCACAGACAGGGAGCGGCTACACCTTC; CDR3 protein: CASSSQTGSGYTF
V gene: TRBV9; clone size: few; D gene: NA; J gene: TRBJ2-1; CDR3 DNA: TGTGCCAGCAGCCACCGGGGACATAACTCCTACAATGAGCAGTTCTTC; CDR3 protein: CASSHRGHNSYNEQFF
V gene: TRBV7-2; clone size: NA; D gene: NA; J gene: TRBJ1-1; CDR3 DNA: TGTGCCAGCAGCCCGGGACTTCCGGGTGAGGGTGAAGCTTTCTTT; CDR3 protein: CASSPGLPGEGEAFF
V gene: TRBV28; clone size: many; D gene: NA; J gene: TRBJ2-1; CDR3 DNA: TGTGCCACCATAGGGGCTGACTCTTACAATGAGCAGTTCTTC; CDR3 protein: CATIGADSYNEQFF
V gene: TRBV24-1; clone size: few; D gene: NA; J gene: TRBJ2-5; CDR3 DNA: TGTGCCACCAGTGATACGGTCCCCCAAGAGACCCAGTACTTC; CDR3 protein: CATSDTVPQETQYF
V gene: TRBV6-2/TRBV6-3; clone size: few; D gene: NA; J gene: TRBJ1-2; CDR3 DNA: TGTGCCAGCAGTTACTCGATCTCTGTGAGGAAGGGCTACACCTTC; CDR3 protein: CASSYSISVRKGYTF
V gene: TRBV18; clone size: many; D gene: TRBD2; J gene: TRBJ2-1; CDR3 DNA: TGTGCCAGCTCAGCGACTAGCGGGAGGTTGGATGAGCAGTTCTTC; CDR3 protein: CASSATSGRLDEQFF
V gene: TRBV7-9; clone size: few; D gene: TRBD1; J gene: TRBJ2-7; CDR3 DNA: TGTGCCAGCAGGCCCGGACAGGGGACTGTGCGGGGCGAGCAGTACTTC; CDR3 protein: CASRPGQGTVRGEQYF
V gene: TRBV2; clone size: many; D gene: NA; J gene: TRBJ1-1; CDR3 DNA: TGTGCCAGCAGTGTAATGGGAGAAAACACTGAAGCTTTCTTT; CDR3 protein: CASSVMGENTEAFF
V gene: TRBV3-1; clone size: many; D gene: NA; J gene: TRBJ1-1; CDR3 DNA: TGTGCCAGCAGCCAACGACCGAACACTGAAGCTTTCTTT; CDR3 protein: CASSQRPNTEAFF
V gene: TRBV12-3/TRBV12-4; clone size: many; D gene: NA; J gene: TRBJ1-4; CDR3 DNA: TGTGCCAGCAGAGCCCCAGGCCCGAGGGGCGAAAAACTGTTTTTT; CDR3 protein: CASRAPGPRGEKLFF
V gene: TRBV9; clone size: many; D gene: TRBD2; J gene: TRBJ2-1; CDR3 DNA: TGTGCCAGCAGCCGGGGGGAGACGGGCTATGAGCAGTTCTTC; CDR3 protein: CASSRGETGYEQFF
V gene: TRBV5-1; clone size: NA; D gene: NA; J gene: TRBJ2-3; CDR3 DNA: TGCGCCAGCAGCTTGGGGGGGGATGCGGGCACAGATACGCAGTATTTT; CDR3 protein: CASSLGGDAGTDTQYF
V gene: TRBV20-1; clone size: NA; D gene: NA; J gene: TRBJ1-5; CDR3 DNA: TGCAGTGCTACCCGGGGGCAAGTTAGCAATCAGCCCCAGCATTTT; CDR3 protein: CSATRGQVSNQPQHF
V gene: TRBV12-3/TRBV12-4; clone size: many; D gene: NA; J gene: TRBJ1-1; CDR3 DNA: TGTGCCAGCAGTTTGGCAGGCGGAGCTGAAGCTTTCTTT; CDR3 protein: CASSLAGGAEAFF
V gene: TRBV7-9; clone size: many; D gene: NA; J gene: TRBJ1-2; CDR3 DNA: TGTGCCAGCAGCTTTCCGGCGTTGCCAGGAACTTATGGCTACACCTTC; CDR3 protein: CASSFPALPGTYGYTF
V gene: TRBV10-1; clone size: few; D gene: NA; J gene: TRBJ2-3; CDR3 DNA: TGCGCCAGCAGTGACCCGGTGGGGGGCACAGATACGCAGTATTTT; CDR3 protein: CASSDPVGGTDTQYF
V gene: TRBV11-2; clone size: few; D gene: TRBD2; J gene: TRBJ2-7; CDR3 DNA: TGTGCCAGCAGCTTGGGGATTGGCGGGACTAGCGGCTACGAGCAGTACTTC; CDR3 protein: CASSLGIGGTSGYEQYF
V gene: TRBV4-1; clone size: many; D gene: TRBD1; J gene: TRBJ1-5; CDR3 DNA: TGCGCCAGCAGCCAAGGCTCCGGGCAGGGGGATCAGCCCCAGCATTTT; CDR3 protein: CASSQGSGQGDQPQHF
V gene: TRBV19; clone size: few; D gene: NA; J gene: TRBJ2-5; CDR3 DNA: TGTGCCAGTAGTCCCCCAGGGGTGCGGCAAGAGACCCAGTACTTC; CDR3 protein: CASSPPGVRQETQYF
V gene: TRBV20-1; clone size: NA; D gene: TRBD2; J gene: TRBJ2-1; CDR3 DNA: TGCAGTGCTAGAGATCGTCAGCGGGACGGTGTCCACAATGAGCAGTTCTTC; CDR3 protein: CSARDRQRDGVHNEQFF
V gene: TRBV20-1; clone size: few; D gene: NA; J gene: TRBJ2-1; CDR3 DNA: TGCAGTGACCGAGCCACCCTCTCCTACAATGAGCAGTTCTTC; CDR3 protein: CSDRATLSYNEQFF
V gene: TRBV12-3/TRBV12-4; clone size: many; D gene: TRBD1; J gene: TRBJ1-1; CDR3 DNA: TGTGCCAGCAGAGACAGGGGAATCGAAGCTTTCTTT; CDR3 protein: CASRDRGIEAFF
V gene: TRBV5-1; clone size: few; D gene: TRBD1; J gene: TRBJ1-6; CDR3 DNA: TGCGCCAGCAGCGTTGGACAGGCCGACTCACCCCTCCACTTT; CDR3 protein: CASSVGQADSPLHF
V gene: TRBV20-1; clone size: many; D gene: NA; J gene: TRBJ2-3; CDR3 DNA: TGCAGTGCCGCCTTCGGGGATACGCAGTATTTT; CDR3 protein: CSAAFGDTQYF
V gene: TRBV28; clone size: many; D gene: TRBD2; J gene: TRBJ2-7; CDR3 DNA: TGTGCCAGCATTTCCCATGGACTAGCGGGGGCCTCCTACGAGCAGTACTTC; CDR3 protein: CASISHGLAGASYEQYF
V gene: TRBV7-9; clone size: few; D gene: TRBD1; J gene: TRBJ2-5; CDR3 DNA: TGTGCCAGCAGTTCCCGACCTAGGACAGGACAAGAGACCCAGTACTTC; CDR3 protein: CASSSRPRTGQETQYF
V gene: TRBV15; clone size: many; D gene: NA; J gene: TRBJ1-1; CDR3 DNA: TGTGCCACCAGCATCGGAAAGAACACTGAAGCTTTCTTT; CDR3 protein: CATSIGKNTEAFF
V gene: TRBV28; clone size: few; D gene: NA; J gene: TRBJ1-6; CDR3 DNA: TGTGCCAGCAGTTCCGGGACCTGGCACCCCTCCTATAATTCACCCCTCCACTTT; CDR3 protein: CASSSGTWHPSYNSPLHF
V gene: TRBV27; clone size: many; D gene: NA; J gene: TRBJ2-6; CDR3 DNA: TGTGCCAGCAGTTTAGCGTCAGGGGACTCTGGGGCCAACGTCCTGACTTTC; CDR3 protein: CASSLASGDSGANVLTF
V gene: TRBV10-2; clone size: NA; D gene: NA; J gene: TRBJ1-3; CDR3 DNA: TGCGCCAGCAGTGAGGTTGGAAACACCATATATTTT; CDR3 protein: CASSEVGNTIYF
V gene: TRBV11-1; clone size: many; D gene: NA; J gene: TRBJ2-1; CDR3 DNA: TGTGCCAGCAGCTTACAAGACTGGCCTCCTTACAATGAGCAGTTCTTC; CDR3 protein: CASSLQDWPPYNEQFF
V gene: TRBV19; clone size: few; D gene: NA; J gene: TRBJ1-4; CDR3 DNA: TGTGCCAGTAGTATTGCAACTAATGAAAAACTGTTTTTT; CDR3 protein: CASSIATNEKLFF
V gene: TRBV7-8; clone size: NA; D gene: TRBD2; J gene: TRBJ2-1; CDR3 DNA: TGTGCCAGCAGCTCGAACCCGCTACTAGCGGAAATATACAATGAGCAGTTCTTC; CDR3 protein: CASSSNPLLAEIYNEQFF
V gene: TRBV6-5; clone size: many; D gene: TRBD2; J gene: TRBJ2-1; CDR3 DNA: TGTGCCAGCAGTTACGGTAGCGGGAGCATGGAGCAGTTCTTC; CDR3 protein: CASSYGSGSMEQFF
V gene: TRBV6-2/TRBV6-3; clone size: many; D gene: TRBD2; J gene: TRBJ2-3; CDR3 DNA: TGTGCCACCAGTCCCCTCACTAGCGGGAGCGATACGCAGTATTTT; CDR3 protein: CATSPLTSGSDTQYF
V gene: TRBV10-3; clone size: few; D gene: TRBD1; J gene: TRBJ2-7; CDR3 DNA: TGTGCCATCAGTGAAGACAGGGGGGGCGAGCAGTACTTC; CDR3 protein: CAISEDRGGEQYF